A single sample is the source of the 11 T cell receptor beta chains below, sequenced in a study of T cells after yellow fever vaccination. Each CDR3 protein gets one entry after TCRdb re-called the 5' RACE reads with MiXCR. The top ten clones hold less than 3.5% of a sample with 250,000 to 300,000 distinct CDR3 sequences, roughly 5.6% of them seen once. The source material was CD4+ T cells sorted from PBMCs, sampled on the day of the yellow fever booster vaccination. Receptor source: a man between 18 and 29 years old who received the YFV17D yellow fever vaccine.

Here the CDR3 reads CASSLAAPGASRETQYF. Here the CDR3 DNA reads TGCGCCAGCAGCTTGGCCGCGCCGGGGGCCTCGAGAGAGACCCAGTACTTC. The rearrangement uses TRBV5-1 and TRBJ2-5; D possibly matches TRBD1 or TRBD2 (6 bases each). The V gene's germline CDR1 is SGHRS and CDR2 YFSETQ. The CDR3 length is 17 residues. Trimming took 0 bases from V and 4 from J, leaving 19 bases between them. Full variable domain (outside the CDR3, taken from reference TRBV5-1 and TRBJ2-5): KAGVTQTPRYLIKTRGQQVTLSCSPISGHRSVSWYQQTPGQGLQFLFEYFSETQRNKGNFPGRFSGRQFSNSRSEMNVSTLELGDSALYLCASSLAAPGASRETQYFGPGTRLLVL.

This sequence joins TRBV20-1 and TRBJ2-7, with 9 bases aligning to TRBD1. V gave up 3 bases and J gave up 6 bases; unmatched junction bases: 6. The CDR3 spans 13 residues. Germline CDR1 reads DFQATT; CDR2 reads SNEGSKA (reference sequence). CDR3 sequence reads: CSARRTGVSEQYV. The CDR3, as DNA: TGCAGTGCTAGGCGGACAGGGGTGTCCGAGCAGTACGTC.

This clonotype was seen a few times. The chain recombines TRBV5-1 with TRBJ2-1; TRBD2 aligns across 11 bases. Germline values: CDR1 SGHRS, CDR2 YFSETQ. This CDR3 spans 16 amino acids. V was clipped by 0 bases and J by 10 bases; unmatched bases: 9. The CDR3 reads CASSLALAGARGEQFF. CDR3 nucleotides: TGCGCCAGCAGCTTGGCACTAGCGGGGGCTAGGGGGGAGCAGTTCTTC.

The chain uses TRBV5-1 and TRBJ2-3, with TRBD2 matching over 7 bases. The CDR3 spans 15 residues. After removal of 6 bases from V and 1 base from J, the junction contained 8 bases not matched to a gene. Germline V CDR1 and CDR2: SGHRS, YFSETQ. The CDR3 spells CASTASGAGTDTQYF. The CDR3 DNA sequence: TGCGCCAGCACCGCTAGCGGAGCGGGCACAGATACGCAGTATTTT.

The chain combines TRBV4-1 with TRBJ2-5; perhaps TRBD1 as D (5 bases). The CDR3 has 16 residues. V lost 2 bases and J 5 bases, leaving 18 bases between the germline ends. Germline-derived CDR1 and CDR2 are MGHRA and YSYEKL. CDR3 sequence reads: CASSQMGLSARETQYF. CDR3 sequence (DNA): TGCGCCAGCAGCCAAATGGGGCTGTCGGCGCGTGAGACCCAGTACTTC.

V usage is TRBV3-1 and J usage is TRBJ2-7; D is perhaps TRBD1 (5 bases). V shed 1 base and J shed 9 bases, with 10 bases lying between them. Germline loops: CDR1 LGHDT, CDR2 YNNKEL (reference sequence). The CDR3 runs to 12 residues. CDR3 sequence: CASSQAWQGQYF. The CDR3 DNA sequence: TGTGCCAGCAGCCAAGCCTGGCAGGGGCAGTACTTC.

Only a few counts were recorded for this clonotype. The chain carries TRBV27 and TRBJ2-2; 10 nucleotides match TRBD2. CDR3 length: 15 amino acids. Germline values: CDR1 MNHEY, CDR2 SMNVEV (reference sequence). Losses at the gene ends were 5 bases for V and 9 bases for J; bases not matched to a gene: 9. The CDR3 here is CASSGSGGPARELFF. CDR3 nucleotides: TGTGCCAGCAGTGGTAGCGGGGGGCCCGCCCGGGAGCTGTTTTTT.

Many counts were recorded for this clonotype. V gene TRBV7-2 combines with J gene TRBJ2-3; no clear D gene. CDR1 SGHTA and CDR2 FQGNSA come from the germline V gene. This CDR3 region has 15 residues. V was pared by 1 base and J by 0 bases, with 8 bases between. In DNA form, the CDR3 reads TGTGCCAGCAGCTTAGGGCGTTGGAGCACAGATACGCAGTATTTT. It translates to CASSLGRWSTDTQYF.

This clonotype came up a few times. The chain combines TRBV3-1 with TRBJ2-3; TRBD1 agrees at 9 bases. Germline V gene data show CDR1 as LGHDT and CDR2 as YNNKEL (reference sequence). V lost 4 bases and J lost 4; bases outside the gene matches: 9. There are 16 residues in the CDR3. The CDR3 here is CASSPRGQGGPDTQYF. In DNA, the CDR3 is TGTGCCAGCAGCCCTAGGGGACAGGGCGGTCCAGATACGCAGTATTTT.

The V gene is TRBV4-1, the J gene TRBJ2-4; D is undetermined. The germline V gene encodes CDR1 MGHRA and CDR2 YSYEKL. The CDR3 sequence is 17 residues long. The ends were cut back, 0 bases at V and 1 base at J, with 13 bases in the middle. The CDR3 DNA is TGCGCCAGCAGCCAAGATCGGCCTAGTCTGGCCAAAAACATTCAGTACTTC. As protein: CASSQDRPSLAKNIQYF.

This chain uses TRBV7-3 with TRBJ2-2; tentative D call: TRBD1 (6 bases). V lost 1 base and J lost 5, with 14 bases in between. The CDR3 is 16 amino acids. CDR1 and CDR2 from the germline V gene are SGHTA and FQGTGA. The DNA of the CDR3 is TGTGCCAGCAGCTTAAACCCAGGGGTCGGGACCGGGGAGCTGTTTTTT. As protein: CASSLNPGVGTGELFF.